The subject of this entry is one T cell receptor (beta chain). The sample comes from a study of cytomegalovirus exposure and HLA in healthy donors. Using immunoSEQ multiplex PCR, the repertoire was profiled, and TCRdb retains in-frame clones only, with some absent. This table has 250,000 to 400,000 clones, 87% appearing once. Germline CDR1 reads SNHLY; CDR2 reads FYNNEI. The CDR3 length is 11 residues. Trimming took 7 bases from V and 1 from J, leaving 5 bases between them. The chain joins TRBV2 to TRBJ2-7; D gene unclear. This receptor was taken from a woman in her 30s in good health and CMV-seropositive. Input material: PBMCs. CDR3 sequence reads: CASTTSYEQYF. Written as DNA, the CDR3 is TGTGCCAGCACGACGTCCTACGAGCAGTACTTC.